This passage covers 22 T cell receptor beta chains from one sample sequenced in a study of T cell changes during pregnancy in multiple sclerosis. The repertoire was sequenced with immunoSEQ multiplex PCR; TCRdb's copy has only in-frame clones and lacks some. Of approximately 43,000 clones in the sample, around 90% were seen once. This specimen was CD8+ T cells from peripheral blood mononuclear cells, taken in the first trimester of pregnancy. These receptors were taken from a female donor with multiple sclerosis, enrolled in a pregnancy study.

The chain uses TRBV4-1 and TRBJ2-1, with D tentatively TRBD2 (6 bases). Germline CDR1 reads MGHRA; CDR2 reads YSYEKL. Trimming removed 6 bases from V and 4 bases from J, with 13 bases in between. The length of the CDR3 is 14 residues. In nucleotides, the CDR3 is TGCGCCAGCAGTCCGGGACTCCCGTACAATGAGCAGTTCTTC. Translating gives CASSPGLPYNEQFF.

The chain recombines TRBV5-6 with TRBJ2-1; no reliable D call. The CDR3 contains 14 residues. Germline-derived CDR1 and CDR2 are SGHDT and YYEEEE. V was cut by 0 bases and J by 4 bases, with 8 bases left in between. CDR3 sequence reads: CASSLVEQYNEQFF. CDR3 nucleotides: TGTGCCAGCAGCTTGGTTGAACAGTACAATGAGCAGTTCTTC.

The genes are TRBV28 and TRBJ2-7; no firm D call. Germline V CDR1 and CDR2: MDHEN, SYDVKM. V lost 6 bases and J 3 bases, leaving 15 bases between the germline ends. The CDR3 spans 14 residues. CDR3 region: CASSPLSSLYEQYF. The CDR3, as DNA: TGTGCCAGCAGCCCGCTTAGTTCCCTCTACGAGCAGTACTTC.

The V call is TRBV6-1, the J call TRBJ1-2; 7 bases align to TRBD1. Germline V lookup: CDR1 MNHNS, CDR2 SASEGT. This CDR3 contains 13 residues. V dropped 4 bases and J dropped 4; count of bases not matched to a gene: 3. The CDR3 reads CASSATGLYGYTF. In DNA, the CDR3 is TGTGCCAGCAGTGCGACAGGGCTCTATGGCTACACCTTC.

The chain combines TRBV7-2 with TRBJ2-7, with D maybe TRBD2 (6 bases). Trimming removed 4 bases from V and 1 base from J, with 11 bases in between. Germline CDR1 SGHTA, CDR2 FQGNSA. The CDR3 consists of 14 residues. The chain's CDR3 is CASSYLGGSYEQYF. The CDR3, as DNA: TGTGCCAGCAGCTACCTCGGGGGTTCCTACGAGCAGTACTTC.

The V call is TRBV27, the J call TRBJ1-6; D might be TRBD1 (6 bases). Germline loops: CDR1 MNHEY, CDR2 SMNVEV (reference sequence). Trimming cost V 5 bases and J 14 bases, with 13 bases left between them. CDR3 length: 12 residues. The CDR3 reads CASSIQGSTLHF. For the CDR3, the DNA is TGTGCCAGCAGTATACAGGGTTCCACCCTCCACTTT.

This rearrangement joins TRBV6-1 to TRBJ1-2, with D unclear. The CDR3 spans 13 residues. Germline lookup yields CDR1 MNHNS and CDR2 SASEGT. Trimming removed 2 bases from V and 2 bases from J, with 6 bases in between. The CDR3 region is CASSEWANYGYTF. The CDR3 bases are TGTGCCAGCAGTGAATGGGCAAACTATGGCTACACCTTC.

This clone was seen only once. V usage is TRBV2 and J usage is TRBJ2-2; the D gene is possibly TRBD1 (6 bases). This CDR3 region has 17 residues. The germline V gene has CDR1 SNHLY and CDR2 FYNNEI. Trimming left V 1 base short and J 4 bases short, with 16 bases between. The CDR3 loop is CASSEEVWTAITGELFF. CDR3 coding DNA: TGTGCCAGCAGTGAAGAGGTATGGACAGCGATCACCGGGGAGCTGTTTTTT.

This clone appeared a single time. This rearrangement joins TRBV7-9 to TRBJ2-1; 7 bases are shared with TRBD2. The CDR3 is 12 amino acids. Germline V CDR1 and CDR2: SEHNR, FQNEAQ (reference sequence). V was pared by 6 bases and J by 8 bases, with 4 bases of the junction left unmatched. The CDR3 spells CASRLAVDEQFF. The CDR3 nucleotides are TGTGCCAGCAGGCTAGCGGTCGATGAGCAGTTCTTC.

J is TRBJ2-1 and V is TRBV7-9; D may be TRBD2 (6 bases). Germline lookup yields CDR1 SEHNR and CDR2 FQNEAQ (reference sequence). The V and J ends lost 7 bases and 0 bases respectively, with 13 bases between them. The CDR3 sequence is 15 residues long. Here the CDR3 reads CASIPLEGSYNEQFF. CDR3 sequence (DNA): TGTGCCAGCATCCCATTGGAGGGCTCCTACAATGAGCAGTTCTTC.

This chain connects TRBV5-1 to TRBJ1-1; D gene unclear. This CDR3 is 13 amino acids long. Germline assignment: CDR1 SGHRS and CDR2 YFSETQ. V dropped 0 bases and J dropped 8 bases, with 11 bases sitting between them. The CDR3, as DNA: TGCGCCAGCAGCTTGGCCTCGGAGAAAGAAGCTTTCTTT. Its translation is CASSLASEKEAFF.

This chain joins TRBV5-1 and TRBJ2-3; D gene uncertain. From germline, CDR1 is SGHRS and CDR2 YFSETQ. The CDR3 contains 12 residues. The V end was cut by 5 bases, the J end by 7 bases, with 11 bases between. The CDR3 DNA is TGCGCCAGCAGTATGACTTTTTATACGCAGTATTTT. Amino acids: CASSMTFYTQYF.

The chain uses TRBV4-1 and TRBJ1-1, with a possible D match to TRBD1 (6 bases). The germline CDR1 and CDR2 sequences are MGHRA and YSYEKL. Trimming removed 0 bases at V and 4 bases at J, with 12 bases between. The CDR3 spans 15 residues. The chain's CDR3 is CASSQDKGGGTEAFF. The CDR3 nucleotides are TGCGCCAGCAGCCAAGATAAGGGGGGGGGCACTGAAGCTTTCTTT.

V and J are TRBV29-1 and TRBJ1-2; the D gene is possibly TRBD1 (5 bases). V lost 6 bases to trimming and J lost 4 bases, with 18 bases between them. The germline CDR1 and CDR2 sequences are SQVTM and ANQGSEA. CDR3 length: 14 amino acids. In DNA form, the CDR3 reads TGCAGCGTCCCGGGTCAGGGTGTCGGCTATGGCTACACCTTC. The encoded protein is CSVPGQGVGYGYTF.

The rearrangement links TRBV19 to TRBJ2-7, with TRBD1 identical over 11 bases. Germline CDR1 LNHDA, CDR2 SQIVND (reference sequence). Germline trimming cut 4 bases from V and 4 bases from J; bases unmatched to any gene: 3. This CDR3 comprises 14 residues. The CDR3 bases are TGTGCCAGTAGTAGCGGACAGGGGGCTTACGAGCAGTACTTC. Residues: CASSSGQGAYEQYF. The complete variable domain, with remaining parts taken from reference TRBV19 and TRBJ2-7, reads DGGITQSPKYLFRKEGQNVTLSCEQNLNHDAMYWYRQDPGQGLRLIYYSQIVNDFQKGDIAEGYSVSREKKESFPLTVTSAQKNPTAFYLCASSSGQGAYEQYFGPGTRLTVT.

V usage is TRBV4-2 and J usage is TRBJ1-2; D call uncertain. The germline V gene encodes CDR1 LGHNA and CDR2 YNFKEQ. The CDR3 spans 14 residues. V dropped 0 bases and J dropped 7 bases, with 12 bases sitting between them. Here the CDR3 DNA reads TGTGCCAGCAGCCAAGATCTCGGGTTGAGTGGCTACACCTTC. Protein product: CASSQDLGLSGYTF.

The genes are TRBV4-1 and TRBJ2-7; the match to TRBD2 covers 8 bases. The CDR3 is made up of 14 amino acids. Losses at the gene ends were 1 base for V and 1 base for J; bases not matched to a gene: 0. CDR1 is MGHRA and CDR2 is YSYEKL in the germline V gene. The CDR3 here is CASSQGGRSYEQYF. The CDR3 nucleotides are TGCGCCAGCAGCCAAGGCGGGAGGTCCTACGAGCAGTACTTC.

The chain recombines TRBV5-6 with TRBJ2-1; unclear D gene. V shed 4 bases and J shed 9 bases, with 11 bases lying between them. CDR3 length: 12 residues. Germline lookup yields CDR1 SGHDT and CDR2 YYEEEE. CDR3 loop: CASSHAKPEQFF. Written as DNA, the CDR3 is TGTGCCAGCAGCCACGCTAAACCTGAGCAGTTCTTC.

The rearrangement links TRBV9 to TRBJ1-1, with D tentatively TRBD1 (6 bases). There are 15 residues in the CDR3. Germline-derived CDR1 and CDR2 are SGDLS and YYNGEE. The V gene lost 4 bases and the J gene lost 4 bases, with 17 bases spanning the gap. The chain's CDR3 is CASSPLGRGGTEAFF. The CDR3 DNA reads TGTGCCAGCAGCCCCTTGGGAAGAGGGGGCACTGAAGCTTTCTTT.

V usage is TRBV30 and J usage is TRBJ2-1, with 8 bases aligning to TRBD2. V trimming: 8 bases; J trimming: 6 bases; junction bases outside the gene matches: 9. The V gene's germline CDR1 is GTSNPN and CDR2 SVGIG (reference sequence). The CDR3 loop spans 13 amino acids. This chain's CDR3 is CARGAGGLNEQFF. CDR3 in DNA: TGTGCCCGGGGGGCGGGGGGCCTCAATGAGCAGTTCTTC.

This sequence joins TRBV6-4 and TRBJ2-1, with TRBD2 matching over 11 bases. CDR3 length equals 16 residues. V lost 7 bases, J lost 4 bases, and 9 bases stayed unmatched. CDR1 is MRHNA and CDR2 is SNTAGT in the germline V gene. For the CDR3, the DNA is TGTGCCAGCACCGAGACTAGCGGGACCGGATACAATGAGCAGTTCTTC. Translation: CASTETSGTGYNEQFF.

The CDR3 loop reads CSVWRQGEAFF. DNA of the CDR3: TGCAGCGTCTGGAGGCAGGGGGAAGCTTTCTTT. The J gene is TRBJ1-1, the V gene TRBV29-1; possible D gene TRBD1, 6 bases. Germline assignment: CDR1 SQVTM and CDR2 ANQGSEA. Trimming pared 6 bases from V and 8 bases from J, leaving 13 bases between. The length of the CDR3 is 11 residues. Based on the CDR3 plus reference TRBV29-1 and TRBJ1-1, the full variable domain is SAVISQKPSRDICQRGTSLTIQCQVDSQVTMMFWYRQQPGQSLTLIATANQGSEATYESGFVIDKFPISRPNLTFSTLTVSNMSPEDSSIYLCSVWRQGEAFFGQGTRLTVV.